This T cell receptor (beta chain) was obtained from a study of response to subunit inactivated influenza vaccine. TCRdb analysed the RT-PCR reads with MiXCR anew, one entry per CDR3 protein. This table holds 200,000 to 250,000 distinct CDR3 sequences, 12% found once. The CDR3 length is 14 residues. Germline V gene lookup returns CDR1 DFQATT and CDR2 SNEGSKA (reference sequence). The V segment lost 2 bases and the J segment 2 bases; nucleotides outside the gene matches: 5. The clonotype was recovered from a man between 45 and 60 years old who received an inactivated influenza vaccine. The source was non-naive T cells sorted from PBMCs, collected around 14 days before vaccination. J is TRBJ2-7 and V is TRBV20-1, with 8 positions matching TRBD1. CDR3 nucleotides: TGCAGTGCTAGACCCGGGACAGGTCCCTACGAGCAGTACTTC. Translated, it gives CSARPGTGPYEQYF.